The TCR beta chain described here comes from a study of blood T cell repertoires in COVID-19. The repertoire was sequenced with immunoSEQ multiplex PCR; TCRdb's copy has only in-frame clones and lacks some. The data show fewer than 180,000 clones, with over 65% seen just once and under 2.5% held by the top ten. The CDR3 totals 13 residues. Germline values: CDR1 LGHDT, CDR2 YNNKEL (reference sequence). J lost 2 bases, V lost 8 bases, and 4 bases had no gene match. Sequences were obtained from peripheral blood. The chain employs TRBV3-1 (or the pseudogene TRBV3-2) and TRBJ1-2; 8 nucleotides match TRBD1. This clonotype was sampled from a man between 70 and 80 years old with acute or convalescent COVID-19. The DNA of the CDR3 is TGTGCCAGCGGACCAGGGGGCAACTATGGCTACACCTTC. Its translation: CASGPGGNYGYTF.